This record covers a single TCR beta chain. The antigen remains undetermined. The data were obtained in a study of shared clonotypes between healthy human individuals. Terminally differentiated effector memory CD45RA+ cells were excluded from the naive CD8 cells, which were CD45RO-negative and positively selected for CCR7. Produced via immunoSEQ multiplex PCR; TCRdb's table is partial and in-frame only. The sample gives some 2 million clones, 85% to 95% of which show up once; approximately 1.2% is in the top ten. This CDR3 has 15 amino acids. V was clipped by 4 bases and J by 3 bases, with 16 bases between them. Germline lookup yields CDR1 KGHSH and CDR2 LQKENI. Study-level findings and limits: Genetic and exposure-history diversity was limited by the small donor number. Several donors held about 5% of naive CD4 clonotypes in common.

This TCR was recovered from a man younger than 30 in good health. J is TRBJ2-7 and V is TRBV18; D not certain. The sequenced material came from naive CD8+ T cells sorted from blood. The CDR3 reads CASSHETDLFYEQYF. The CDR3 nucleotides are TGTGCCAGCTCACACGAGACTGACCTCTTCTACGAGCAGTACTTC.